The 8 T cell receptor beta chains below come from one sample, sequenced in a study of OX40 agonist ivuxolimab in advanced cancers. Only in-frame clones appear in the TCRdb table, and some are missing; sequencing was by immunoSEQ multiplex PCR. The sample consists of 82,000 or so clones, roughly 92% of them appearing once. This specimen consisted of CD4+ or CD8+ T cells sorted from blood, obtained in a trial of the OX40 agonist ivuxolimab. Source of these receptors: an adult with an advanced solid tumor such as melanoma, head and neck, liver or kidney cancer.

The CDR3 coding sequence is TGTGCCAGTAGTAGGACAGATACGCAGTATTTT. Translation: CASSRTDTQYF. V and J are TRBV19 and TRBJ2-3; unclear D gene. The germline V gene has CDR1 LNHDA and CDR2 SQIVND (reference sequence). The CDR3 runs 11 residues. Trimming pared 4 bases from V and 3 bases from J, leaving 2 bases between.

The chain recombines TRBV7-9 with TRBJ2-7, with TRBD2 matching over 9 bases. The CDR3 has 16 residues. V gave up 2 bases and J gave up 1 base; unmatched junction bases: 6. The germline V gene has CDR1 SEHNR and CDR2 FQNEAQ (reference sequence). The CDR3 DNA sequence: TGTGCCAGCAGCTTATTGGGGCTAGCGGGGTCCTACGAGCAGTACTTC. Protein sequence: CASSLLGLAGSYEQYF.

The rearrangement links TRBV19 to TRBJ2-3, with 8 bases that match TRBD2. The CDR3 consists of 16 residues. The J segment lost 6 bases and the V segment lost 6 bases, leaving 14 bases of the junction unmatched. From germline, CDR1 is LNHDA and CDR2 SQIVND (reference sequence). In DNA form, the CDR3 reads TGTGCCAGTAGCCCCATTTCTGGGCGGGAGGCGGATACGCAGTATTTT. This gives the protein CASSPISGREADTQYF.

V usage is TRBV5-1 and J usage is TRBJ2-2; 9 nucleotides agree with TRBD1. The V gene's germline CDR1 is SGHRS and CDR2 YFSETQ. J lost 3 bases, V lost 7 bases, and 4 bases had no gene match. The CDR3 extends over 14 amino acids. The CDR3 region has the DNA TGCGCCAGCTTGGGACAGGGAGACACCGGGGAGCTGTTTTTT. Its translation: CASLGQGDTGELFF.

The chain has TRBV10-2 and TRBJ2-3; 10 positions agree with TRBD2. Germline V gene lookup returns CDR1 WSHSY and CDR2 SAAADI. This CDR3 spans 14 amino acids. V trimming: 6 bases; J trimming: 3 bases; junction bases outside the gene matches: 3. The CDR3 coding sequence is TGCGCCAGCAGGACTAGCGGGTTGACAGATACGCAGTATTTT. This codes for CASRTSGLTDTQYF.

The gene calls are TRBV20-1 and TRBJ2-7; D unclear. Germline V gene data show CDR1 as DFQATT and CDR2 as SNEGSKA (reference sequence). This CDR3 has 11 amino acids. Trimming stripped 2 bases from V and 3 bases from J, with 5 bases between. The CDR3 DNA sequence: TGCAGTGCTAGACCAATCTACGAGCAGTACTTC. This translates into CSARPIYEQYF.

The chain links TRBV4-2 to TRBJ2-3; D is possibly TRBD2 (5 bases). The germline CDR1 and CDR2 sequences are LGHNA and YNFKEQ. V lost 0 bases, J lost 4 bases, and 14 bases lay in between. This CDR3 contains 16 residues. The CDR3 loop reads CASSQDVGVPSDTQYF. Written as DNA, the CDR3 is TGTGCCAGCAGCCAAGATGTGGGAGTCCCTTCAGATACGCAGTATTTT.

This clone was seen only once. The chain is built from TRBV28 and TRBJ2-2; D tentatively reads TRBD1 or TRBD2 (7 bases each). CDR1 is MDHEN and CDR2 is SYDVKM in the germline V gene. The CDR3 is made up of 16 amino acids. V lost 7 bases and J 5 bases, leaving 20 bases between the germline ends. The CDR3 region is CASTTRGGGGTGELFF. CDR3 bases: TGTGCCAGCACCACCCGGGGAGGGGGCGGGACCGGGGAGCTGTTTTTT.